The following is a T cell receptor beta chain sequence with its context. Its specificity is not known. The CDR3 length is 16 residues. Germline V gives CDR1 LNHNV, CDR2 YYDKDF (reference sequence). After removal of 0 bases from V and 3 bases from J, the junction contained 5 bases not matched to a gene. This sample was taken from a study of blood T cells in healthy people across ages. Across the study: Capturing about one barcoded beta molecule per two T cells was achieved by template switching. Overall study findings and caveats: PBMCs were not sorted, which prevented a conclusive comparison of naive versus antigen-experienced cells.

For the second PCR, which ran for about 6 to 11 cycles, a sample-barcoded 5' primer and a J-beta primer mix were used. TCRdb independently ran MiXCR on the 5' RACE reads; one entry per CDR3 protein. Seen here are 600,000 to 650,000 distinct CDR3 sequences, roughly 53% observed once, and the top ten hold around 37%. The chain links TRBV15 to TRBJ2-5; 9 bases match TRBD2. The TCR sequence derives from a man in his sixties in good health. The sample taken for sequencing was blood. In DNA form, the CDR3 reads TGTGCCACCAGCAGAGATGCGGCTAGCGGGGAAGAGACCCAGTACTTC. Translation gives CATSRDAASGEETQYF.